One and the same sample provided the 20 T cell receptor beta chains below, sequenced in a study of T cells in Graves' hyperthyroidism and ophthalmopathy. RNA transcripts yielded amplified TCR beta CDR3 regions. First-round RT-PCR with HTBI primers amplified the TCR CDR3 region. MiXCR was run by TCRdb on the multiplex PCR reads, yielding one entry per CDR3 protein. The sample holds a few hundred thousand distinct CDR3 sequences, approximately 44% seen once. Sequences were obtained from peripheral blood or thyroid tissue (not recorded which). The receptors were gathered from a woman aged 18-29 years with Graves' hyperthyroidism.

This clonotype was detected ten times or more. J is TRBJ2-5 and V is TRBV2; TRBD1 matches at 10 bases. V lost 6 bases to trimming and J lost 3 bases; unmatched junction nucleotides: 13. Looked up from germline, CDR1 is SNHLY and CDR2 is FYNNEI. The CDR3 runs 17 residues. Written as DNA, the CDR3 is TGTGCCAGCAGCCTCCTCTCAGGGGGGACAGGGGAAGAGACCCAGTACTTC. This gives the protein CASSLLSGGTGEETQYF.

In DNA, the CDR3 is TGTGCCAGCACCTCGATTGGGGCTCGTGAGCAGTTCTTC. As protein: CASTSIGAREQFF. J is TRBJ2-5 and V is TRBV7-6, with a possible D match to TRBD1 (5 bases). The J call is doubtful: the DNA matches TRBJ2-1 better. Germline V gene sequence: CDR1 SGHVS, CDR2 FNYEAQ. The CDR3 covers 13 residues.

The table lists this clonotype with many counts. The chain is built from TRBV4-3 and TRBJ2-7, with D unclear. Germline values: CDR1 LGHNA, CDR2 YSLEER. V was shortened by 4 bases and J by 2 bases, with 12 bases between the two germline ends. CDR3 length: 14 residues. CDR3 DNA sequence: TGCGCCAGCAGCCCGGGTCCGCTAACCTACGAGCAGTACTTC. It codes for CASSPGPLTYEQYF.

The chain couples TRBV2 to TRBJ2-3, with 10 nucleotides matching TRBD2. This CDR3 region has 17 residues. V was pared by 3 bases and J by 4 bases, with 10 bases of the junction left unmatched. Germline V gives CDR1 SNHLY, CDR2 FYNNEI. The CDR3, as DNA: TGTGCCAGCAGTGACCCGGCTAGCGGGAGTCGGGCAGATACGCAGTATTTT. It codes for CASSDPASGSRADTQYF.

The sample holds many counts of this clonotype. The V call is TRBV11-2, the J call TRBJ1-5; D ambiguous. This CDR3 region has 13 residues. The V end was cut by 3 bases, the J end by 3 bases, with 6 bases between. CDR1 and CDR2 (germline): SGHAT, FQNNGV. The CDR3 coding sequence is TGTGCCAGCAGCTTCGAGATCAATCAGCCCCAGCATTTT. It encodes CASSFEINQPQHF.

This clonotype was recorded once. The V and J genes are TRBV11-1 and TRBJ2-5, with TRBD1 identical over 8 bases. CDR3 length equals 14 residues. Trimming at V came to 5 bases and at J to 10 bases, leaving 12 bases not matched to a gene. Germline V gives CDR1 SGHAT, CDR2 FQDESV (reference sequence). CDR3 sequence: CASSQEGQVGGQYF. DNA for the CDR3: TGTGCCAGCAGCCAAGAGGGACAGGTAGGGGGCCAGTACTTC.

The chain has TRBV20-1 and TRBJ2-7; tentatively, D is TRBD1 or TRBD2 (6 bases each). The V gene lost 1 base and the J gene lost 7 bases, with 23 bases spanning the gap. Germline assignment: CDR1 DFQATT and CDR2 SNEGSKA (reference sequence). The CDR3 is 16 amino acids. CDR3 loop: CSARALSGGTHNEQYF. In DNA, the CDR3 is TGCAGTGCTAGAGCCCTTAGTGGCGGGACACACAATGAGCAGTACTTC.

This clonotype occurred many times. The chain uses TRBV12-3 or TRBV12-4 and TRBJ1-5, with 7 bases identical to TRBD1. V lost 6 bases and J lost 3; bases outside the gene matches: 17. This CDR3 contains 18 residues. CDR3 in amino acids: CASSNYPYRGLYNQPQHF. In DNA, the CDR3 is TGTGCCAGCAGCAACTACCCCTACAGGGGTTTATACAATCAGCCCCAGCATTTT.

This clonotype was found many times. The chain combines TRBV4-1 with TRBJ1-4, with D perhaps matching TRBD1 (5 bases). With 3 bases removed from V and 0 bases from J, the gap between germline ends came to 11 bases. Germline loops: CDR1 MGHRA, CDR2 YSYEKL. CDR3 length equals 16 residues. The CDR3 spells CASSHSGFPTNEKLFF. The DNA of the CDR3 is TGCGCCAGCAGCCATTCAGGGTTTCCAACTAATGAAAAACTGTTTTTT.

The genes are TRBV20-1 and TRBJ1-2; D unresolved. This CDR3 comprises 12 residues. Between the trimmed V and J ends, which lost 3 bases and 4 bases, there was a span of 9 bases. CDR1 and CDR2 from the germline V gene are DFQATT and SNEGSKA (reference sequence). The CDR3 DNA reads as TGCAGTGCTAGCCAGAGCTCCTATGGCTACACCTTC. Its translation is CSASQSSYGYTF.

This chain links TRBV7-9 with TRBJ2-7; either TRBD1 or TRBD2 may supply D (5 bases each). The V end was cut by 1 base, the J end by 0 bases, with 13 bases between. Germline CDR1 and CDR2: SEHNR and FQNEAQ (reference sequence). CDR3 length equals 16 residues. Here the CDR3 DNA reads TGTGCCAGCAGCTTAGGTTGGGACGCCAGCTCCTACGAGCAGTACTTC. Its translation is CASSLGWDASSYEQYF.

This clonotype was counted between two and nine times. CDR3 amino acids: CASSPEVRAETQYF. CDR3 sequence (DNA): TGTGCCAGCTCACCTGAGGTTCGCGCAGAGACCCAGTACTTC. This sequence joins TRBV18 and TRBJ2-5; unclear D gene. In germline, CDR1 is KGHSH, CDR2 LQKENI. The CDR3 has 14 residues. The V end was cut by 3 bases, the J end by 4 bases, with 12 bases between.

This clonotype appeared many times. The chain uses TRBV4-3 and TRBJ2-1; 7 nucleotides agree with TRBD2. Germline V gene data show CDR1 as LGHNA and CDR2 as YSLEER. J gave up 4 bases and V 1 base, and 7 bases lay outside the gene matches. CDR3 length equals 16 residues. Here the CDR3 DNA reads TGCGCCAGCAGCCAAGTGGTCAGCGGGGCTTACAATGAGCAGTTCTTC. It codes for CASSQVVSGAYNEQFF.

Ten or more counts support this clonotype. V and J are TRBV7-9 and TRBJ2-5; 7 nucleotides match TRBD2. J gave up 3 bases and V 5 bases, and 6 bases lay outside the gene matches. Germline CDR1 reads SEHNR; CDR2 reads FQNEAQ (reference sequence). This CDR3 is 14 amino acids long. The CDR3 DNA sequence: TGTGCCAGCAGCAGCGGGACGGCCGAAGAGACCCAGTACTTC. Encoded protein: CASSSGTAEETQYF.

This clonotype has a count of ten or more. V usage is TRBV12-3 or TRBV12-4 and J usage is TRBJ2-5; D might be TRBD1 (6 bases). V gave up 5 bases and J gave up 2 bases, with 9 bases separating them. The length of the CDR3 is 13 residues. In DNA form, the CDR3 reads TGTGCCAGCAGTCGGGACACACAAGAGACCCAGTACTTC. It encodes CASSRDTQETQYF.

Ten or more counts support this clonotype. The chain carries TRBV19 and TRBJ2-7; 8 nucleotides agree with TRBD2. CDR1 is LNHDA, CDR2 SQIVND, per germline (reference sequence). The CDR3 loop spans 15 amino acids. Trimming at V came to 5 bases and at J to 0 bases, leaving 6 bases not matched to a gene. The CDR3 sequence: CASSPIAGSSYEQYF. CDR3 nucleotide sequence: TGTGCCAGTAGTCCCATAGCGGGGTCCTCCTACGAGCAGTACTTC. Full variable domain (remainder filled in from reference TRBV19 and TRBJ2-7): DGGITQSPKYLFRKEGQNVTLSCEQNLNHDAMYWYRQDPGQGLRLIYYSQIVNDFQKGDIAEGYSVSREKKESFPLTVTSAQKNPTAFYLCASSPIAGSSYEQYFGPGTRLTVT.

There are many counts of this clonotype. The chain couples TRBV10-3 to TRBJ2-6, with 10 bases that match TRBD1. Trimming at V came to 7 bases and at J to 1 base, leaving 7 bases not matched to a gene. The CDR3 length is 17 residues. Germline-derived CDR1 and CDR2 are ENHRY and SYGVKD. CDR3 nucleotide sequence: TGTGCCATCACGGGACAGGGGATCTCATCTGGGGCCAACGTCCTGACTTTC. Its translation: CAITGQGISSGANVLTF.

This clonotype appeared a few times. The V and J genes are TRBV7-2 and TRBJ2-5, with D uncertain. Trimming cost V 5 bases and J 5 bases, with 27 bases left between them. CDR1 and CDR2 from the germline V gene are SGHTA and FQGNSA. The CDR3 consists of 18 residues. This CDR3 reads CASSHSYSPIPILETQYF. In DNA, the CDR3 is TGTGCCAGCAGCCACTCTTACAGTCCCATCCCCATTTTGGAGACCCAGTACTTC.

A remark on this clonotype: The CDR3 carries no conserved terminal phenylalanine or tryptophan, so it likely arises from a read error. The DNA is left out, because the CDR3 cannot be placed on it with certainty; the CDR3 is given as TCRdb lists it. V and J are TRBV2 and TRBJ2-5. The germline V gene encodes CDR1 SNHLY and CDR2 FYNNEI. The CDR3 adds up to 8 amino acids, both ends counted. CDR3 amino acids: CASSEAGS.

Many counts were recorded for this clonotype. The chain recombines TRBV18 with TRBJ1-4; D is uncertain. Between the trimmed V and J ends, which lost 0 bases and 8 bases, there was a span of 13 bases. Germline V gene data show CDR1 as KGHSH and CDR2 as LQKENI. The CDR3 runs to 15 residues. CDR3 loop: CASSPPSGSREKLFF. The CDR3 DNA reads TGTGCCAGCTCACCACCGAGTGGTTCCCGGGAAAAACTGTTTTTT. The full variable domain, in which reference TRBV18 and TRBJ1-4 provide the parts outside the CDR3, is NAGVMQNPRHLVRRRGQEARLRCSPMKGHSHVYWYRQLPEEGLKFMVYLQKENIIDESGMPKERFSAEFPKEGPSILRIQQVVRGDSAAYFCASSPPSGSREKLFFGSGTQLSVL.